Listed below are T cell receptor beta chains from one sample, sequenced in a study of cytomegalovirus exposure and HLA in healthy donors. Profiling relied on immunoSEQ multiplex PCR, and the TCRdb table lists in-frame clones only, not all of them. The profile shows fewer than 100,000 clones, 60% to 85% of them singletons. Sequences were obtained from PBMCs. The receptor source for this set is a man aged 55 to 70 in good health and CMV-seropositive. CDR3s include the opening cysteine and the closing phenylalanine or tryptophan. The D gene is left open where the match is weak. A clone size is listed for some rows: how often the clone was seen (once, few, many), or a class if it is expanded.

clone_size: NA; j_call: TRBJ1-1; d_call: NA; v_call: TRBV15; cdr3_aa: CATSRERSEAFF; cdr3_nt: TGTGCCACCAGCAGAGAGCGATCAGAAGCTTTCTTT
clone_size: NA; j_call: TRBJ2-5; d_call: NA; v_call: TRBV4-2; cdr3_aa: CASSQSPGETQYF; cdr3_nt: TGTGCCAGCAGCCAAAGCCCCGGAGAGACCCAGTACTTC
clone_size: NA; j_call: TRBJ1-2; d_call: TRBD1; v_call: TRBV29-1; cdr3_aa: CSAGTEANYGYTF; cdr3_nt: TGCAGCGCCGGGACAGAAGCTAACTATGGCTACACCTTC
clone_size: NA; j_call: TRBJ1-4; d_call: TRBD1; v_call: TRBV7-9; cdr3_aa: CSSSLGTGWLFF; cdr3_nt: TGTTCCAGCAGCTTAGGGACAGGGTGGCTGTTTTTT
clone_size: NA; j_call: TRBJ2-1; d_call: TRBD2; v_call: TRBV6-1; cdr3_aa: CASSGGLAGEQFF; cdr3_nt: TGTGCCAGCAGTGGGGGACTAGCGGGGGAGCAGTTCTTC
clone_size: NA; j_call: TRBJ2-1; d_call: TRBD1; v_call: TRBV7-9; cdr3_aa: CASSLPMTGGIENEQFF; cdr3_nt: TGTGCCAGCAGCTTACCCATGACAGGGGGCATTGAGAATGAGCAGTTCTTC
clone_size: NA; j_call: TRBJ2-7; d_call: NA; v_call: TRBV6-1; cdr3_aa: CASSVPGYLPEQYF; cdr3_nt: TGTGCCAGCAGTGTACCGGGATACCTTCCCGAGCAGTACTTC
clone_size: NA; j_call: TRBJ2-3; d_call: NA; v_call: TRBV7-2; cdr3_aa: CASSLALTRGGDTQYF; cdr3_nt: TGTGCCAGCAGCTTAGCCTTAACGCGGGGCGGGGATACGCAGTATTTT
clone_size: NA; j_call: TRBJ1-6; d_call: TRBD1; v_call: TRBV25-1; cdr3_aa: CASSRQGRSPLHF; cdr3_nt: TGTGCCAGCAGTCGACAGGGAAGGTCACCCCTCCACTTT
clone_size: NA; j_call: TRBJ2-2; d_call: TRBD1; v_call: TRBV6-4; cdr3_aa: CASSDSGDRDTGELFF; cdr3_nt: TGTGCCAGCAGTGACTCGGGGGACAGAGATACCGGGGAGCTGTTTTTT
clone_size: NA; j_call: TRBJ2-7; d_call: TRBD2; v_call: TRBV4-3; cdr3_aa: CASSPVVGQGSTSGASYEQYF; cdr3_nt: TGCGCCAGCAGCCCCGTGGTCGGACAGGGGTCGACTAGCGGGGCGTCCTACGAGCAGTACTTC
clone_size: NA; j_call: TRBJ2-1; d_call: TRBD1; v_call: TRBV9; cdr3_aa: CASSATGTVRTYNEQFF; cdr3_nt: TGTGCCAGCAGCGCTACTGGGACAGTTCGAACCTACAATGAGCAGTTCTTC
clone_size: NA; j_call: TRBJ2-2; d_call: NA; v_call: TRBV11-3; cdr3_aa: CASSQNPRRVEDTGELFF; cdr3_nt: TGTGCCAGCAGCCAGAACCCCAGGAGGGTTGAAGACACCGGGGAGCTGTTTTTT
clone_size: NA; j_call: TRBJ2-1; d_call: NA; v_call: TRBV7-2; cdr3_aa: CASSKGQYYNEQFF; cdr3_nt: TGTGCCAGCAGCAAAGGACAGTATTACAATGAGCAGTTCTTC
clone_size: NA; j_call: TRBJ2-5; d_call: NA; v_call: TRBV7-9; cdr3_aa: CASSPVPPETQYF; cdr3_nt: TGCGCCAGCAGCCCCGTTCCCCCGGAGACCCAGTACTTC
clone_size: NA; j_call: TRBJ1-1; d_call: NA; v_call: TRBV6-5; cdr3_aa: CASSSGGRMRTEAFF; cdr3_nt: TGTGCCAGCAGTTCGGGGGGGAGAATGAGGACTGAAGCTTTCTTT
clone_size: NA; j_call: TRBJ2-5; d_call: NA; v_call: TRBV9; cdr3_aa: CASSVATGTPQDF; cdr3_nt: NA
clone_size: NA; j_call: TRBJ2-2; d_call: TRBD1; v_call: TRBV18; cdr3_aa: CASSRQGNTGELFF; cdr3_nt: TGTGCCAGCTCACGACAGGGGAACACCGGGGAGCTGTTTTTT
clone_size: NA; j_call: TRBJ1-4; d_call: NA; v_call: TRBV7-9; cdr3_aa: CSSSPRPEKLFF; cdr3_nt: TGTTCCAGCAGCCCCCGTCCCGAAAAACTGTTTTTT
clone_size: NA; j_call: TRBJ2-5; d_call: NA; v_call: TRBV7-9; cdr3_aa: CASRGRRETQYF; cdr3_nt: TGTGCCAGCAGGGGCAGGCGAGAGACCCAGTACTTC
clone_size: NA; j_call: TRBJ2-2; d_call: NA; v_call: TRBV7-9; cdr3_aa: CASSLKRDTYTGELFF; cdr3_nt: TGTGCCAGCAGCCTCAAGCGGGACACTTACACCGGGGAGCTGTTTTTT
clone_size: NA; j_call: TRBJ1-3; d_call: NA; v_call: TRBV2; cdr3_aa: CASTRESGNTIYF; cdr3_nt: TGTGCCAGCACTCGGGAATCTGGAAACACCATATATTTT
clone_size: NA; j_call: TRBJ2-7; d_call: NA; v_call: TRBV11-2; cdr3_aa: CASRRGSGIYEQYF; cdr3_nt: TGTGCCAGCAGGCGAGGGAGTGGCATCTACGAGCAGTACTTC
clone_size: NA; j_call: TRBJ2-1; d_call: NA; v_call: TRBV19; cdr3_aa: CASSPGFSYNEQFF; cdr3_nt: TGTGCCAGTAGTCCGGGATTCTCCTACAATGAGCAGTTCTTC
clone_size: NA; j_call: TRBJ2-5; d_call: NA; v_call: TRBV6-4; cdr3_aa: CASGYSYQETQYF; cdr3_nt: TGTGCCAGCGGCTACAGCTACCAAGAGACCCAGTACTTC
clone_size: NA; j_call: TRBJ2-7; d_call: TRBD1; v_call: TRBV27; cdr3_aa: CASRPGQKNYEQYF; cdr3_nt: TGTGCCAGCAGGCCGGGACAGAAGAATTACGAGCAGTACTTC
clone_size: NA; j_call: TRBJ2-7; d_call: NA; v_call: TRBV29-1; cdr3_aa: CSVEDPGDSYYEQYF; cdr3_nt: TGCAGCGTGGAGGATCCGGGGGACAGTTATTACGAGCAGTACTTC
clone_size: NA; j_call: TRBJ1-2; d_call: NA; v_call: TRBV6-5; cdr3_aa: CASRETGGYGYTF; cdr3_nt: TGTGCCAGCAGAGAAACAGGCGGCTATGGCTACACCTTC
clone_size: NA; j_call: TRBJ1-3; d_call: NA; v_call: TRBV29-1; cdr3_aa: CSVEDDGRGNTIYF; cdr3_nt: TGCAGCGTTGAAGACGACGGTAGGGGGAACACCATATATTTT
clone_size: few; j_call: TRBJ2-2; d_call: NA; v_call: TRBV7-9; cdr3_aa: CASSLSALEGGELFF; cdr3_nt: TGTGCCAGCAGCTTATCAGCACTAGAGGGCGGGGAGCTGTTTTTT
clone_size: NA; j_call: TRBJ2-3; d_call: TRBD2; v_call: TRBV4-3; cdr3_aa: CASSQEERGAKDTQYF; cdr3_nt: TGCGCCAGCAGCCAAGAGGAGCGGGGGGCCAAAGATACGCAGTATTTT
clone_size: NA; j_call: TRBJ1-6; d_call: NA; v_call: TRBV7-8; cdr3_aa: CASSLARQGPGRSFSSPLHF; cdr3_nt: TGTGCCAGCAGCTTAGCTCGCCAGGGGCCGGGACGGAGTTTTTCCTCACCCCTCCACTTT
clone_size: NA; j_call: TRBJ2-3; d_call: TRBD2; v_call: TRBV6-1; cdr3_aa: CASSEVFRSGGYTDTQYF; cdr3_nt: TGTGCCAGCAGTGAAGTGTTCAGGAGCGGGGGGTACACAGATACGCAGTATTTT
clone_size: NA; j_call: TRBJ2-3; d_call: NA; v_call: TRBV4-1; cdr3_aa: CASSQPDSKDTQYF; cdr3_nt: TGCGCCAGCAGCCAACCCGACTCGAAAGATACGCAGTATTTT
clone_size: NA; j_call: TRBJ2-3; d_call: TRBD1; v_call: TRBV19; cdr3_aa: CASSILRQGPDTQYF; cdr3_nt: TGTGCCAGTAGTATTCTCCGACAGGGTCCAGATACGCAGTATTTT
clone_size: once; j_call: TRBJ1-3; d_call: TRBD1; v_call: TRBV28; cdr3_aa: CASSFSRTGDRAIYF; cdr3_nt: TGTGCCAGCAGTTTTAGTCGGACAGGGGATCGGGCCATATATTTT
clone_size: NA; j_call: TRBJ2-5; d_call: NA; v_call: TRBV5-1; cdr3_aa: CASSLMRTEETQYF; cdr3_nt: TGCGCCAGCAGCTTGATGCGGACAGAAGAGACCCAGTACTTC
clone_size: once; j_call: TRBJ2-3; d_call: NA; v_call: TRBV2; cdr3_aa: CASSEAWGADTQYF; cdr3_nt: TGTGCCAGCAGTGAAGCTTGGGGGGCAGATACGCAGTATTTT
clone_size: NA; j_call: TRBJ2-3; d_call: NA; v_call: TRBV21-1; cdr3_aa: CASTTGSRRGALPITDTQYF; cdr3_nt: TGTGCCAGCACCACAGGGTCGAGGCGGGGGGCCTTACCCATCACAGATACGCAGTATTTT
clone_size: NA; j_call: TRBJ2-3; d_call: NA; v_call: TRBV9; cdr3_aa: CASSVATHPQYF; cdr3_nt: TGTGCCAGCAGCGTAGCTACCCACCCGCAGTATTTT
clone_size: few; j_call: TRBJ2-7; d_call: TRBD1; v_call: TRBV6-6; cdr3_aa: CASLQPQGARSYEQYF; cdr3_nt: TGTGCCAGCCTTCAGCCCCAGGGGGCCAGATCCTACGAGCAGTACTTC
clone_size: NA; j_call: TRBJ2-1; d_call: NA; v_call: TRBV11-1; cdr3_aa: CASSPSRVTYNEQFF; cdr3_nt: TGTGCCAGCAGCCCGTCGAGGGTGACCTACAATGAGCAGTTCTTC
clone_size: NA; j_call: TRBJ2-1; d_call: TRBD2; v_call: TRBV2; cdr3_aa: CASSPTSGGSYNEQFF; cdr3_nt: TGTGCCAGCAGTCCGACTAGCGGGGGGTCCTACAATGAGCAGTTCTTC
clone_size: once; j_call: TRBJ2-1; d_call: TRBD1; v_call: TRBV7-9; cdr3_aa: CASSPTGTAPNEQFF; cdr3_nt: TGTGCCAGCAGCCCCACCGGGACAGCCCCCAATGAGCAGTTCTTC
clone_size: NA; j_call: TRBJ2-1; d_call: TRBD2; v_call: TRBV5-4; cdr3_aa: CASSSRLAGGFWEQFF; cdr3_nt: TGTGCCAGCAGCTCCAGACTAGCGGGGGGGTTTTGGGAGCAGTTCTTC
clone_size: NA; j_call: TRBJ2-3; d_call: NA; v_call: TRBV5-6; cdr3_aa: CASSLGGGPSTDTQYF; cdr3_nt: TGTGCCAGCAGCTTGGGGGGGGGCCCTAGCACAGATACGCAGTATTTT
clone_size: NA; j_call: TRBJ1-3; d_call: TRBD1; v_call: TRBV6-5; cdr3_aa: CASSLGTGSGNTIYF; cdr3_nt: TGTGCCAGCAGTCTTGGGACAGGCTCTGGAAACACCATATATTTT